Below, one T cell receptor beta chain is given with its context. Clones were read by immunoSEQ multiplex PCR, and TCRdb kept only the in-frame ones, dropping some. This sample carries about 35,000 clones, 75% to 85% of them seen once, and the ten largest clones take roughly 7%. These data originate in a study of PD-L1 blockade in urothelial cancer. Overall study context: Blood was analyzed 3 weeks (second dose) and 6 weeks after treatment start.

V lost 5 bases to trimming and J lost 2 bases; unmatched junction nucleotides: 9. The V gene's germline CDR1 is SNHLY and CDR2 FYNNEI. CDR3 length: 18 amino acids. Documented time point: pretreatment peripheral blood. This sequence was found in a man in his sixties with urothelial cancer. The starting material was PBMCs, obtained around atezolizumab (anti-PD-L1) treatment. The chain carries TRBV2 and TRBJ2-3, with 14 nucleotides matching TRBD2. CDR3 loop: CASSIPGLAGAPTDTQYF. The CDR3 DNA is TGTGCCAGCAGTATCCCGGGACTAGCGGGGGCGCCCACAGATACGCAGTATTTT.